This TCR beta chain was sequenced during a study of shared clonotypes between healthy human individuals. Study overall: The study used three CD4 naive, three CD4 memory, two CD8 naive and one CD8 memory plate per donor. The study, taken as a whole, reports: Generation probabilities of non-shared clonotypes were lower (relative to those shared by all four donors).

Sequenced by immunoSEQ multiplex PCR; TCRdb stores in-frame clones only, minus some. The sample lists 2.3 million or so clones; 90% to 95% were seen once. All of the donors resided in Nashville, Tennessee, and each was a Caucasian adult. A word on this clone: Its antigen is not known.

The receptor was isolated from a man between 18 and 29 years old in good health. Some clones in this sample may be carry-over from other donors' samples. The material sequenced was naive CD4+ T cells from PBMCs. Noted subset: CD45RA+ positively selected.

The chain's CDR3 is CASTTKGGSNEQFF. CDR3 DNA sequence: TGTGCCAGCACCACAAAGGGGGGGTCAAATGAGCAGTTCTTC. J is TRBJ2-1 and V is TRBV6-5; perhaps TRBD2 as D (7 bases). The CDR3 runs 14 residues. Germline CDR1 is MNHEY and CDR2 is SVGAGI. Trimming left V 7 bases short and J 7 bases short, with 17 bases between.